Sequencing of this T cell receptor (beta chain) was carried out in a study of cytomegalovirus exposure and HLA in healthy donors. With respect to this clone: Its antigen is unknown.

Healthy individuals who donated bone marrow served as the donors. CDR1 and CDR2 from the germline V gene are LNHNV and YYDKDF (reference sequence). The ends were cut back, 0 bases at V and 0 bases at J, with 9 bases in the middle. The CDR3 is 16 amino acids. Study results and limitations: A classifier reportedly called cytomegalovirus status with high sensitivity and specificity.

Use of 60 Vbeta and 13 Jbeta primers characterized the PCR. Generated by immunoSEQ multiplex PCR, the TCRdb table keeps only in-frame clones and is missing some. The sample holds fewer than 95,000 clones, 60% to 70% seen once. Sequenced sample: PBMCs. This receptor was taken from a woman in her 30s in good health and CMV-seronegative. The chain is built from TRBV15 and TRBJ2-1; D possibly corresponds to TRBD2 (6 bases). CDR3 bases: TGTGCCACCAGCAGAGAGGGGGGAGGCTCCTACAATGAGCAGTTCTTC. Encoded protein: CATSREGGGSYNEQFF.